These 17 T cell receptor beta chains originate from one sample sequenced in a study of blood T cell repertoires in COVID-19. Assay used: immunoSEQ multiplex PCR; TCRdb lists only in-frame clones, some missing. The profile covers just over 35,000 clones, with about 85% appearing a single time and around 20% taken by the ten largest. Sequenced sample: peripheral blood. Receptors were obtained from a man aged 55 to 69 with acute or convalescent COVID-19.

The chain is built from TRBV19 and TRBJ2-5, with TRBD1 matching 7 bases. With 3 bases clipped from V and 2 bases from J, the junction kept 6 bases outside the gene matches. Per germline, CDR1 LNHDA and CDR2 SQIVND (reference sequence). The CDR3 spans 15 residues. The CDR3 nucleotides read TGTGCCAGTAGTATTCAGGGACAGCCTCAAGAGACCCAGTACTTC. This translates into CASSIQGQPQETQYF. Variable domain in full (rest from reference TRBV19 and TRBJ2-5): DGGITQSPKYLFRKEGQNVTLSCEQNLNHDAMYWYRQDPGQGLRLIYYSQIVNDFQKGDIAEGYSVSREKKESFPLTVTSAQKNPTAFYLCASSIQGQPQETQYFGPGTRLLVL.

The J gene is TRBJ1-5, the V gene TRBV28; a weak D match, TRBD1 (5 bases). This CDR3 spans 17 amino acids. Between the trimmed V and J ends, which lost 3 bases and 4 bases, there was a span of 19 bases. The germline CDR1 and CDR2 sequences are MDHEN and SYDVKM. The CDR3 spells CASSFRAGRGENQPQHF. CDR3 sequence (DNA): TGTGCCAGCAGTTTTAGGGCAGGGCGAGGAGAAAATCAGCCCCAGCATTTT.

The chain links TRBV6-2 or TRBV6-3 to TRBJ2-5; no clear D gene. The CDR3 is made up of 13 amino acids. V was shortened by 4 bases and J by 7 bases, with 13 bases between the two germline ends. CDR1 MNHEY and CDR2 SVGEGT come from the germline V gene. CDR3 coding DNA: TGTGCCAGCAGTTTAGGAGCCCTGGGGACCCAGTACTTC. This sequence encodes CASSLGALGTQYF.

The chain couples TRBV7-9 to TRBJ2-1; the D gene is possibly TRBD2 (6 bases). CDR3 length: 12 residues. Germline V gene data show CDR1 as SEHNR and CDR2 as FQNEAQ (reference sequence). V gave up 5 bases and J gave up 7 bases, with 9 bases separating them. The CDR3 DNA sequence: TGTGCCAGCAGCCCGACTAGGAATGAGCAGTTCTTC. Translation: CASSPTRNEQFF.

The J gene is TRBJ2-6, the V gene TRBV29-1, with TRBD1 matching over 9 bases. Germline V lookup: CDR1 SQVTM, CDR2 ANQGSEA. Trimming cost V 0 bases and J 2 bases; bases outside gene matches: 14. CDR3 length equals 20 residues. CDR3: CSVEDWGQGISRAGANVLTF. CDR3 DNA: TGCAGCGTTGAAGATTGGGGACAGGGAATTAGCAGGGCTGGGGCCAACGTCCTGACTTTC. Full variable domain (rest looked up from reference TRBV29-1 and TRBJ2-6): SAVISQKPSRDICQRGTSLTIQCQVDSQVTMMFWYRQQPGQSLTLIATANQGSEATYESGFVIDKFPISRPNLTFSTLTVSNMSPEDSSIYLCSVEDWGQGISRAGANVLTFGAGSRLTVL.

The chain couples TRBV27 to TRBJ2-7; D remains ambiguous. The CDR3 has 14 residues. V was cut by 5 bases and J by 3 bases, with 14 bases left in between. Germline-derived CDR1 and CDR2 are MNHEY and SMNVEV (reference sequence). CDR3 loop: CASSPHFSFYEQYV. CDR3 coding DNA: TGTGCCAGCAGTCCCCACTTCTCATTCTACGAGCAGTACGTC.

The V call is TRBV30, the J call TRBJ2-1, with a tentative D call TRBD2 (6 bases). Trimming took off 3 bases at V and 4 bases at J, with 13 bases between the two ends. Germline CDR1 is GTSNPN and CDR2 is SVGIG (reference sequence). The CDR3 runs to 14 residues. The CDR3 loop is CAWRISEGYNEQFF. DNA of the CDR3: TGTGCCTGGAGGATATCGGAGGGGTACAATGAGCAGTTCTTC.

The V call is TRBV10-1, the J call TRBJ2-6, with TRBD2 as a possible D gene (5 bases). The V end lost 9 bases, the J end lost 0 bases, and 9 bases lay between the germline ends. CDR1 is WNHNN, CDR2 SYGVQD, per germline (reference sequence). The CDR3 extends over 14 amino acids. The CDR3 coding sequence is TGCGCCAGGTTAAGCGGCTCTGGGGCCAACGTCCTGACTTTC. Amino acid sequence: CARLSGSGANVLTF.

V and J are TRBV6-5 and TRBJ2-5; maybe TRBD1 (5 bases). Trimming shortened V by 8 bases and J by 4 bases, and 14 bases separated the two germline ends. Looked up from germline, CDR1 is MNHEY and CDR2 is SVGAGI. The CDR3 covers 13 residues. The CDR3, as DNA: TGTGCCAGCGGGTGGGGCAGGGCAGAGACCCAGTACTTC. Translating it yields CASGWGRAETQYF.

The V gene is TRBV5-8, the J gene TRBJ2-1, with a tentative D call TRBD1 (6 bases). The CDR3 has 15 residues. V lost 4 bases to trimming and J lost 0 bases, with 11 bases between them. Germline V lookup: CDR1 SGHTS, CDR2 YDEGEE. As DNA, the CDR3 is TGTGCCAGCAGCGGGACATTCAGCTCCTACAATGAGCAGTTCTTC. Translation gives CASSGTFSSYNEQFF.

The chain combines TRBV5-1 with TRBJ2-2; 11 bases map to TRBD2. With V trimmed by 4 bases and J by 1 base, 0 bases remained unmatched. Germline V lookup: CDR1 SGHRS, CDR2 YFSETQ. This CDR3 region has 15 residues. CDR3 nucleotides: TGCGCCAGCAGCGGACTAGCGGGGAACACCGGGGAGCTGTTTTTT. Its protein product is CASSGLAGNTGELFF.

V gene TRBV28 combines with J gene TRBJ2-5, with D maybe TRBD2 (5 bases). Germline values: CDR1 MDHEN, CDR2 SYDVKM. This CDR3 region has 12 residues. The V end lost 6 bases, the J end lost 0 bases, and 5 bases lay between the germline ends. DNA for the CDR3: TGTGCCAGCAGGGAGGACCAAGAGACCCAGTACTTC. Translation gives CASREDQETQYF.

This rearrangement joins TRBV10-3 to TRBJ1-1; TRBD1 matches 12 bases. The CDR3 spans 15 residues. J lost 5 bases, V lost 7 bases, and 8 bases had no gene match. Germline CDR1 is ENHRY and CDR2 is SYGVKD. Here the CDR3 reads CAITPGQGASTEAFF. CDR3 DNA sequence: TGTGCCATCACACCGGGACAGGGGGCGAGTACTGAAGCTTTCTTT.

This clone was observed a single time. The chain is built from TRBV7-9 and TRBJ2-5; TRBD1 matches 7 bases. The CDR3 runs 17 residues. Germline lookup yields CDR1 SEHNR and CDR2 FQNEAQ (reference sequence). J was trimmed by 1 base and V by 0 bases; bases with no gene match: 8. CDR3 in DNA: TGTGCCAGCAGCTTAGCTTCGAGGGGACAGCTCCAAGAGACCCAGTACTTC. Translation: CASSLASRGQLQETQYF. Supplemented by reference TRBV7-9 and TRBJ2-5, the full variable domain reads DTGVSQNPRHKITKRGQNVTFRCDPISEHNRLYWYRQTLGQGPEFLTYFQNEAQLEKSRLLSDRFSAERPKGSFSTLEIQRTEQGDSAMYLCASSLASRGQLQETQYFGPGTRLLVL.

The chain carries TRBV2 and TRBJ2-7, with 10 bases fitting TRBD1. The CDR3 has 16 residues. The ends lost 3 bases at V and 2 bases at J; junction bases unmatched: 7. CDR1 and CDR2 (germline): SNHLY, FYNNEI. Here the CDR3 DNA reads TGTGCCAGCAGTGATTTAGGGACAGGGGTTACCTACGAGCAGTACTTC. Its protein is CASSDLGTGVTYEQYF.

The chain joins TRBV29-1 to TRBJ2-3; D remains ambiguous. V was cut by 6 bases and J by 6 bases, with 16 bases left in between. The germline CDR1 and CDR2 sequences are SQVTM and ANQGSEA. CDR3 length: 13 amino acids. In nucleotides, the CDR3 is TGCAGCGTCGTCCGATCCCCGCGGGATACGCAGTATTTT. This gives the protein CSVVRSPRDTQYF.

The V call is TRBV5-1, the J call TRBJ1-1; D perhaps matches TRBD1 (5 bases). Between the trimmed V and J ends, which lost 1 base and 0 bases, there was a span of 13 bases. Germline V CDR1 and CDR2: SGHRS, YFSETQ. There are 16 residues in the CDR3. DNA for the CDR3: TGCGCCAGCAGCTTGTGGACTCCGGGGGTGAACACTGAAGCTTTCTTT. This gives the protein CASSLWTPGVNTEAFF.